The table lists the clone carrying this T cell receptor beta chain with many counts. The target antigen is unknown. This sample stems from a study of neurological immune-mediated disorders. cDNA synthesis was performed by 5'RACE with 10-nucleotide random UMIs. TCRdb passed the 5' RACE reads through MiXCR, listing each CDR3 protein once. The sample contains around 130,000 distinct CDR3 sequences, roughly 3.2% of which appear only once. Findings of the study overall: Private repertoires in all groups were suggested, as expanded clones shared no CDR3 amino acid sequences across subjects.

V shed 5 bases and J shed 3 bases, with 11 bases lying between them. The CDR3 runs 14 residues. Germline values: CDR1 LGHDT, CDR2 YNNKEL (reference sequence). The receptor comes from a woman aged 30 to 39 with multiple sclerosis. The chain combines TRBV3-1 with TRBJ2-1; a possible D gene is TRBD1 (6 bases). Sequencing input: PBMCs. DNA of the CDR3: TGTGCCAGCAGCAACCGGGACAACTACAATGAGCAGTTCTTC. It is translated as CASSNRDNYNEQFF.